The 4 T cell receptor beta chains below all came from one sample that was sequenced in a study of T cell responses to AZD1222 COVID-19 vaccine. TCRdb keeps only in-frame clones here, not all; method: immunoSEQ multiplex PCR. The table shows some 160,000 clones, with about 88% occurring only once. Source: peripheral blood, taken on day 0 of AZD1222 vaccination. The receptors stem from an adult in good health.

V and J are TRBV27 and TRBJ1-5; D is uncertain. The V and J ends lost 0 bases and 2 bases respectively, with 8 bases between them. CDR3 length: 15 residues. CDR1 and CDR2 (germline): MNHEY, SMNVEV (reference sequence). The CDR3 DNA reads TGTGCCAGCAGTTTATCCCCGGACCGCAATCAGCCCCAGCATTTT. Translated: CASSLSPDRNQPQHF.

CDR3 DNA sequence: TGTGCCAGCAGCCAAAGACCCCATTCACTAGCGGATCCCTACGAGCAGTACTTC. It translates to CASSQRPHSLADPYEQYF. The chain links TRBV3-1 (or the pseudogene TRBV3-2) to TRBJ2-7; 8 bases agree with TRBD2. Germline V CDR1 and CDR2: LGHDT, YNNKEL (reference sequence). CDR3 length: 18 residues. Germline trimming cut 2 bases from V and 2 bases from J; bases unmatched to any gene: 14.

In nucleotides, the CDR3 is TGTGCCTGGAGTAAACAGGGAGGTCAGCCCCAGCATTTT. This sequence encodes CAWSKQGGQPQHF. The rearrangement joins TRBV30 to TRBJ1-5, with D perhaps TRBD1 (6 bases). V was trimmed by 2 bases and J by 6 bases, leaving 11 bases between them. The length of the CDR3 is 13 residues. Germline loops: CDR1 GTSNPN, CDR2 SVGIG (reference sequence).

This rearrangement joins TRBV19 to TRBJ2-1, with TRBD1 identical over 9 bases. The CDR3 loop spans 15 amino acids. CDR1 LNHDA and CDR2 SQIVND come from the germline V gene (reference sequence). V shed 2 bases, J shed 8 bases, and the junction held 7 bases outside the gene matches. CDR3 amino acids: CASSISGQGMDEQFF. DNA for the CDR3: TGTGCCAGTAGTATATCGGGACAGGGTATGGATGAGCAGTTCTTC.